A single sample gave rise to the 4 T cell receptor beta chains below, sequenced in a study of PD-L1 blockade in urothelial cancer. The time point was: peripheral blood 6 weeks after treatment start. TCRdb's copy holds only in-frame clones and misses some; the assay was immunoSEQ multiplex PCR. The profile shows about 130,000 clones, more than 75% of them singletons. The sequencing here drew on PBMCs, taken around atezolizumab (anti-PD-L1) treatment. The receptor set was obtained from a man aged 50-60 years with urothelial cancer.

The genes are TRBV4-1 and TRBJ1-4; 8 positions match TRBD1. CDR3 length: 15 residues. J lost 1 base, V lost 4 bases, and 2 bases had no gene match. The germline V gene encodes CDR1 MGHRA and CDR2 YSYEKL. DNA of the CDR3: TGCGCCAGCAGCCGAGACAGGGGAACTAATGAAAAACTGTTTTTT. Amino acid sequence: CASSRDRGTNEKLFF.

The chain couples TRBV10-1 to TRBJ2-7; 7 nucleotides align to TRBD2. The CDR3 totals 13 residues. The J segment lost 0 bases and the V segment lost 6 bases, leaving 2 bases of the junction unmatched. CDR1 is WNHNN and CDR2 is SYGVQD in the germline V gene (reference sequence). The CDR3 sequence: CASRAGISYEQYF. CDR3 in DNA: TGCGCCAGCAGAGCGGGGATCTCCTACGAGCAGTACTTC.

The chain links TRBV27 to TRBJ2-7; D uncertain. Germline CDR1 is MNHEY and CDR2 is SMNVEV (reference sequence). Trimming stripped 0 bases from V and 3 bases from J, with 9 bases between. CDR3 length: 14 amino acids. As DNA, the CDR3 is TGTGCCAGCAGTTTATCTCCAACTAACTACGAGCAGTACTTC. Translating gives CASSLSPTNYEQYF.

V usage is TRBV7-9 and J usage is TRBJ2-6; 10 nucleotides match TRBD1. This CDR3 is built from 18 residues. CDR1 is SEHNR, CDR2 FQNEAQ, per germline (reference sequence). After removal of 5 bases from V and 3 bases from J, the junction contained 10 bases not matched to a gene. This CDR3 is CASSPLGQGIGGANVLTF. DNA of the CDR3: TGTGCCAGCAGCCCCTTGGGACAGGGGATAGGTGGGGCCAACGTCCTGACTTTC. The complete variable domain, with remaining parts taken from reference TRBV7-9 and TRBJ2-6, reads DTGVSQNPRHKITKRGQNVTFRCDPISEHNRLYWYRQTLGQGPEFLTYFQNEAQLEKSRLLSDRFSAERPKGSFSTLEIQRTEQGDSAMYLCASSPLGQGIGGANVLTFGAGSRLTVL.